This entry lists 19 T cell receptor beta chains sequenced from one sample in a study of T cell changes during pregnancy in multiple sclerosis. The data were produced by immunoSEQ multiplex PCR, yet TCRdb's version contains in-frame clones alone and is incomplete. The data hold around 70,000 clones, with roughly 90% observed a single time. Specimen: peripheral blood, collected after pregnancy. The receptors shown here come from a female donor in good health, enrolled as a control in a pregnancy study.

V gene TRBV7-9 combines with J gene TRBJ2-2; TRBD1 matches at 8 bases. This CDR3 comprises 16 residues. V shed 3 bases, J shed 0 bases, and the junction held 3 bases outside the gene matches. Germline V gene data show CDR1 as SEHNR and CDR2 as FQNEAQ (reference sequence). The DNA of the CDR3 is TGTGCCAGCAGCTTCCCGACAGGGGCGAACACCGGGGAGCTGTTTTTT. It translates to CASSFPTGANTGELFF.

This clone was counted once. The V and J genes are TRBV20-1 and TRBJ2-7, with D uncertain. This CDR3 has 11 amino acids. The germline gives CDR1 DFQATT, CDR2 SNEGSKA (reference sequence). Trimming pared 6 bases from V and 7 bases from J, leaving 13 bases between. CDR3 in amino acids: CSAGALWEQYF. Here the CDR3 DNA reads TGCAGTGCCGGAGCCCTGTGGGAGCAGTACTTC.

The chain uses TRBV27 and TRBJ1-4, with TRBD1 identical over 9 bases. The CDR3 extends over 13 amino acids. V shed 7 bases and J 6 bases; nucleotides not matched to a gene: 3. CDR1 and CDR2 (germline): MNHEY, SMNVEV (reference sequence). CDR3 loop: CASKDRGDEKLFF. The CDR3 DNA reads TGTGCCAGCAAGGACAGGGGTGATGAAAAACTGTTTTTT.

In its sample, this clone was seen once. This chain links TRBV6-5 with TRBJ2-5; D is perhaps TRBD2 (6 bases). The CDR3 has 13 residues. Germline CDR1 MNHEY, CDR2 SVGAGI. Trimming took 5 bases from V and 5 from J, leaving 12 bases between them. CDR3 region: CASSKGGLETQYF. CDR3 DNA: TGTGCCAGCAGTAAGGGAGGTCTGGAGACCCAGTACTTC.

The rearrangement uses TRBV7-9 and TRBJ1-5; 10 positions agree with TRBD1. From germline, CDR1 is SEHNR and CDR2 FQNEAQ (reference sequence). J was trimmed by 7 bases and V by 0 bases; bases with no gene match: 6. This CDR3 is 16 amino acids long. This CDR3 reads CASSLATGGILQPQHF. The CDR3 DNA is TGTGCCAGCAGCTTAGCGACAGGGGGCATACTACAGCCCCAGCATTTT.

The V gene is TRBV7-2, the J gene TRBJ2-7, with 7 bases that match TRBD2. The CDR3 sequence is 16 residues long. The V gene end was trimmed by 0 bases and the J gene end by 6 bases; junction bases not matched to a gene: 11. The germline V gene encodes CDR1 SGHTA and CDR2 FQGNSA. The chain's CDR3 is CASSLAGAGVEGEQYF. DNA of the CDR3: TGTGCCAGCAGCTTAGCGGGCGCGGGAGTGGAGGGCGAGCAGTACTTC.

V gene TRBV6-5 combines with J gene TRBJ2-7; 10 nucleotides agree with TRBD1. Looked up from germline, CDR1 is MNHEY and CDR2 is SVGAGI. Trimming took 2 bases from V and 5 from J; bases not matched to a gene: 6. The CDR3 is 15 amino acids. As DNA, the CDR3 is TGTGCCAGCAGTTACGCGCCGGGACAGGGGAACGAGCAGTACTTC. This gives the protein CASSYAPGQGNEQYF.

V is TRBV19 and J is TRBJ2-7; TRBD1 aligns across 7 bases. CDR1 is LNHDA and CDR2 is SQIVND in the germline V gene (reference sequence). CDR3 size: 15 residues. The ends lost 1 base at V and 0 bases at J; junction bases unmatched: 3. The CDR3, as DNA: TGTGCCAGTAGTATAGCTGCAGGGGGCTCCTACGAGCAGTACTTC. Its protein product is CASSIAAGGSYEQYF. Full variable domain (outside the CDR3, taken from reference TRBV19 and TRBJ2-7): DGGITQSPKYLFRKEGQNVTLSCEQNLNHDAMYWYRQDPGQGLRLIYYSQIVNDFQKGDIAEGYSVSREKKESFPLTVTSAQKNPTAFYLCASSIAAGGSYEQYFGPGTRLTVT.

This chain links TRBV7-9 with TRBJ2-2; D might be TRBD1 (6 bases). Deletions cut 1 base from V and 4 bases from J, with 10 bases between. Germline CDR1 and CDR2: SEHNR and FQNEAQ (reference sequence). The CDR3 extends over 15 amino acids. The DNA for the CDR3 is TGTGCCAGCAGCTTAGGACAGGCCGGCACCGGGGAGCTGTTTTTT. It is translated as CASSLGQAGTGELFF.

The CDR3 region is CASSFGWGVNSPLHF. Written as DNA, the CDR3 is TGTGCCAGCTCATTCGGGTGGGGGGTGAATTCACCCCTCCACTTT. The chain uses TRBV18 and TRBJ1-6; D may be TRBD1 (5 bases). This CDR3 comprises 15 residues. The V end was cut by 5 bases, the J end by 7 bases, with 15 bases between. From germline, CDR1 is KGHSH and CDR2 LQKENI. Full variable domain (rest looked up from reference TRBV18 and TRBJ1-6): NAGVMQNPRHLVRRRGQEARLRCSPMKGHSHVYWYRQLPEEGLKFMVYLQKENIIDESGMPKERFSAEFPKEGPSILRIQQVVRGDSAAYFCASSFGWGVNSPLHFGNGTRLTVT.

The chain employs TRBV29-1 and TRBJ1-2; D unresolved. CDR1 SQVTM and CDR2 ANQGSEA come from the germline V gene. The CDR3 runs to 14 residues. With 4 bases removed from V and 2 bases from J, the gap between germline ends came to 14 bases. The DNA for the CDR3 is TGCAGCGTTGTTTTGCCGGAGGGCAACTATGGCTACACCTTC. This sequence encodes CSVVLPEGNYGYTF.

The chain uses TRBV6-6 and TRBJ1-4, with TRBD1 identical over 7 bases. CDR3 length: 13 amino acids. The germline CDR1 and CDR2 sequences are MNHNY and SVGAGI (reference sequence). Trimming took 5 bases from V and 10 from J; bases not matched to a gene: 7. Here the CDR3 DNA reads TGTGCCAGCAGTCCTACAGGGGCGACAAAACTGTTTTTT. It specifies CASSPTGATKLFF.

Concerning this clone itself: The same CDR3 arises from other DNA sequences in this sample as well. This chain joins TRBV9 and TRBJ2-1; 10 nucleotides align to TRBD2. This CDR3 has 15 residues. Germline lookup yields CDR1 SGDLS and CDR2 YYNGEE. J lost 4 bases, V lost 0 bases, and 1 base had no gene match. The CDR3 region is CASSVGTSGYNEQFF. The CDR3 coding sequence is TGTGCCAGCAGCGTAGGGACTAGCGGATACAATGAGCAGTTCTTC.

The chain recombines TRBV7-9 with TRBJ2-4; unclear D gene. V shed 5 bases and J shed 1 base, with 12 bases lying between them. CDR1 is SEHNR and CDR2 is FQNEAQ in the germline V gene (reference sequence). The CDR3 is made up of 15 amino acids. CDR3 sequence: CASSPPLLAKNIQYF. Written as DNA, the CDR3 is TGTGCCAGCAGCCCCCCTCTGTTGGCCAAAAACATTCAGTACTTC.

The chain links TRBV7-9 to TRBJ2-1; TRBD2 matches at 13 bases. The germline gives CDR1 SEHNR, CDR2 FQNEAQ (reference sequence). The CDR3 contains 17 residues. V was pared by 5 bases and J by 0 bases, with 4 bases of the junction left unmatched. CDR3 sequence: CASSLGTSGTSYNEQFF. CDR3 in DNA: TGTGCCAGCAGCCTCGGGACTAGCGGGACCTCCTACAATGAGCAGTTCTTC.

The chain uses TRBV5-8 and TRBJ1-5; D ambiguous. Germline CDR1 reads SGHTS; CDR2 reads YDEGEE. This CDR3 region has 13 residues. V was clipped by 0 bases and J by 14 bases, with 15 bases between them. The CDR3 loop reads CASSLVGRETKHF. CDR3 nucleotides: TGTGCCAGCAGCTTGGTCGGGCGGGAAACGAAGCATTTT.

V gene TRBV7-9 combines with J gene TRBJ2-7; 7 nucleotides agree with TRBD1. Trimming removed 1 base from V and 6 bases from J; junction bases left unmatched: 12. The CDR3 loop spans 16 amino acids. From germline, CDR1 is SEHNR and CDR2 FQNEAQ (reference sequence). In DNA, the CDR3 is TGTGCCAGCAGCTTAGGACAGGGTATTCCCCGGGGCGAGCAGTACTTC. Translating gives CASSLGQGIPRGEQYF.

V gene TRBV18 combines with J gene TRBJ2-3; 7 nucleotides agree with TRBD2. Trimming at V came to 5 bases and at J to 3 bases, leaving 5 bases not matched to a gene. This CDR3 has 14 residues. Looked up from germline, CDR1 is KGHSH and CDR2 is LQKENI. CDR3 nucleotides: TGTGCCAGCTCATGGGAGGGTACAACAGATACGCAGTATTTT. Translating gives CASSWEGTTDTQYF.

This chain links TRBV11-3 with TRBJ2-7, with 7 bases identical to TRBD2. The CDR3 is 13 amino acids. After removal of 5 bases from V and 3 bases from J, the junction contained 4 bases not matched to a gene. Germline V gene sequence: CDR1 SGHNT, CDR2 YENEEA. CDR3 in DNA: TGTGCCAGCAGCCTCCGGGAGGACTACGAGCAGTACTTC. It yields the protein CASSLREDYEQYF.